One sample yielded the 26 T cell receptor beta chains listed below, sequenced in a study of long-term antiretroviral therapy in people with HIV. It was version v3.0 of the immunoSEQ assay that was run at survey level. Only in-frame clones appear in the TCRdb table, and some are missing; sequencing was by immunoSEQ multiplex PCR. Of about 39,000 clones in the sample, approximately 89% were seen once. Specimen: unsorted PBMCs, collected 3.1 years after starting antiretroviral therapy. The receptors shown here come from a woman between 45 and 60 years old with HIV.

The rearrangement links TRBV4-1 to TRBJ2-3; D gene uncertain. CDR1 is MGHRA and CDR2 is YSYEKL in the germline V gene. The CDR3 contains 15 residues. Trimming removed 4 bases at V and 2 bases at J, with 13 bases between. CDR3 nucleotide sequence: TGCGCCAGCAGCCCCCAGGCAGGTTACACAGATACGCAGTATTTT. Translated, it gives CASSPQAGYTDTQYF.

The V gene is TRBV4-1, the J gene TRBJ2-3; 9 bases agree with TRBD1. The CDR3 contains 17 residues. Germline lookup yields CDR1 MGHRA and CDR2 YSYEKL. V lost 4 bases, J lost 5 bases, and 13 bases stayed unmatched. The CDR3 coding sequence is TGCGCCAGCAGCCTATTTGCGACAGGGGGTATCCTAGATACGCAGTATTTT. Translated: CASSLFATGGILDTQYF.

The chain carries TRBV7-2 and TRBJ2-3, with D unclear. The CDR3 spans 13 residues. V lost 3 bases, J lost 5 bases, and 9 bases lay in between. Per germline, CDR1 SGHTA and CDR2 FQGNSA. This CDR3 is CASSFEVGDTQYF. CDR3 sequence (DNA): TGTGCCAGCAGCTTCGAGGTGGGAGATACGCAGTATTTT.

CDR3 residues: CAIGPGGNTEAFF. In DNA, the CDR3 is TGTGCCATCGGGCCAGGGGGCAACACTGAAGCTTTCTTT. This chain uses TRBV10-3 with TRBJ1-1; 8 positions match TRBD1. CDR1 ENHRY and CDR2 SYGVKD come from the germline V gene. This CDR3 is built from 13 residues. Trimming took 8 bases from V and 2 from J; bases not matched to a gene: 4.

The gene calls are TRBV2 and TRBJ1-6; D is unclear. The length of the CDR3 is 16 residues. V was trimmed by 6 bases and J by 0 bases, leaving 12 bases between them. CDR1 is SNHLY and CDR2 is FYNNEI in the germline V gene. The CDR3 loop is CASRGQLSSYNSPLHF. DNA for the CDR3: TGTGCCAGCAGAGGGCAGTTGAGCTCCTATAATTCACCCCTCCACTTT.

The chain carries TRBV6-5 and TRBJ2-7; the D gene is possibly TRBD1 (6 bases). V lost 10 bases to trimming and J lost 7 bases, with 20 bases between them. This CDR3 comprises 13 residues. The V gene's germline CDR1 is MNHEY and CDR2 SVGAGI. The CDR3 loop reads CATRTVGFREQYF. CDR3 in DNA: TGTGCCACCCGGACAGTGGGCTTTAGGGAGCAGTACTTC.

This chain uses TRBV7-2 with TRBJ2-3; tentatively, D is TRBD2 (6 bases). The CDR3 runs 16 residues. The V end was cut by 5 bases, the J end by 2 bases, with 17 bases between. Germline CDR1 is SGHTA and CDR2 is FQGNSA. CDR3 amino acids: CASSPRGSGFTDTQYF. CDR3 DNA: TGTGCCAGCAGCCCGCGGGGAAGCGGGTTCACAGATACGCAGTATTTT.

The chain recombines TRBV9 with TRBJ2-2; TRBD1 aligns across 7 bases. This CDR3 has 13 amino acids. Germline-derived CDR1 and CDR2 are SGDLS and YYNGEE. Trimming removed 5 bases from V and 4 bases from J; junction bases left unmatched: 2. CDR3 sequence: CASRDRRTGELFF. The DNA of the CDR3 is TGTGCCAGCAGGGACAGGCGCACCGGGGAGCTGTTTTTT. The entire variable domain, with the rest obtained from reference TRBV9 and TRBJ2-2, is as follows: DSGVTQTPKHLITATGQRVTLRCSPRSGDLSVYWYQQSLDQGLQFLIQYYNGEERAKGNILERFSAQQFPDLHSELNLSSLELGDSALYFCASRDRRTGELFFGEGSRLTVL.

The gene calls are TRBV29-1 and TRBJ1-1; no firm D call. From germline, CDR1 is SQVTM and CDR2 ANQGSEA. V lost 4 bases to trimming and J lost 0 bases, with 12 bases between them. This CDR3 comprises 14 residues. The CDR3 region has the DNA TGCAGCGTTGCGGGTTCCTCATTGAACACTGAAGCTTTCTTT. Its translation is CSVAGSSLNTEAFF.

The CDR3 bases are TGCGCCAGCAGCTTGGACAGGGCAGCCACAGATACGCAGTATTTT. Protein product: CASSLDRAATDTQYF. The chain carries TRBV5-1 and TRBJ2-3, with D possibly matching TRBD1 (6 bases). CDR1 SGHRS and CDR2 YFSETQ come from the germline V gene. The CDR3 loop spans 15 amino acids. Trimming cost V 0 bases and J 2 bases, with 10 bases left between them.

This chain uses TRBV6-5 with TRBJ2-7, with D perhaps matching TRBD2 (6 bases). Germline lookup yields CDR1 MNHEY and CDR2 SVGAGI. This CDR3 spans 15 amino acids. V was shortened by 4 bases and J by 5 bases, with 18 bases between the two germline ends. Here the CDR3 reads CASSLRDGTPDEQYF. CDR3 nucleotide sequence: TGTGCCAGCAGTTTAAGGGACGGGACTCCGGACGAGCAGTACTTC.

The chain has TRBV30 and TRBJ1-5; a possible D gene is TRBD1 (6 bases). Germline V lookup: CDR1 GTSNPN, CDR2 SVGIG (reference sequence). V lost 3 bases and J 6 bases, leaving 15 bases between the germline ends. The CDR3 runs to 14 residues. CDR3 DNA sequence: TGTGCCTGGAGGGGGGTGGGGGCAGGTCAGCCCCAGCATTTT. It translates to CAWRGVGAGQPQHF.

CDR3 bases: TGTGCCAGCAGTAGGGGACAGGGGACCTACAATGAGCAGTTCTTC. Translation: CASSRGQGTYNEQFF. This chain links TRBV6-1 with TRBJ2-1, with TRBD1 identical over 10 bases. Trimming at V came to 5 bases and at J to 2 bases, leaving 3 bases not matched to a gene. Germline CDR1 reads MNHNS; CDR2 reads SASEGT. The CDR3 runs 15 residues.

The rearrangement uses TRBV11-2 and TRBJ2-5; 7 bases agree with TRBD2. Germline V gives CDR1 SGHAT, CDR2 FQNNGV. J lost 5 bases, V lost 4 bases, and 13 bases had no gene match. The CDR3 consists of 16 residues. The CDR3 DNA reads TGTGCCAGCAGCTCCCTGGGGAGCGGGGTGGCGGAGACCCAGTACTTC. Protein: CASSSLGSGVAETQYF.

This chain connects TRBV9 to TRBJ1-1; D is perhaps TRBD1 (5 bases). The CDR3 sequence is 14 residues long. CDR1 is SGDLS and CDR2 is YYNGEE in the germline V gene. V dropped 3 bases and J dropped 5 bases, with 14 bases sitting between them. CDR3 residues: CASSATGARTEAFF. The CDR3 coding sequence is TGTGCCAGCAGCGCTACAGGCGCGAGAACTGAAGCTTTCTTT.

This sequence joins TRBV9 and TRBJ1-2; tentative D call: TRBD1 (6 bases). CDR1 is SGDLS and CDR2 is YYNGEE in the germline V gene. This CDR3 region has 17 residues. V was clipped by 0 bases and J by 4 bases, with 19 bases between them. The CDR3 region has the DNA TGTGCCAGCAGCGTAGACCAGGGGAAAGCGCTTACCTATGGCTACACCTTC. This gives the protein CASSVDQGKALTYGYTF.

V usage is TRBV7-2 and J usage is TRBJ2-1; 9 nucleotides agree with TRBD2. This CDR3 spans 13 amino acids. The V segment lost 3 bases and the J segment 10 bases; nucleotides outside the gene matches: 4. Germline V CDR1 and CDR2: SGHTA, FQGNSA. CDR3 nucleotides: TGTGCCAGCAGCTTGGGACTAGCTCGCGAGCAGTTCTTC. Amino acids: CASSLGLAREQFF.

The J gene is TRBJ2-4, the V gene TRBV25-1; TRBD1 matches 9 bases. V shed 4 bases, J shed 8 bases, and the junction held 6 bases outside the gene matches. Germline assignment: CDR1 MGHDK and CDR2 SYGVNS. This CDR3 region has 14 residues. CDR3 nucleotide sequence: TGTGCCAGCAGTGGAGGGACAGGGAGGGACATTCAGTACTTC. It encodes CASSGGTGRDIQYF.

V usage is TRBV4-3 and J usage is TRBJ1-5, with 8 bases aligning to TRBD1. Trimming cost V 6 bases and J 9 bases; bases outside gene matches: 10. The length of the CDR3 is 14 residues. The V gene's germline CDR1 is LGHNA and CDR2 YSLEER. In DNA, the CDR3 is TGCGCCAGCAGTCGCGACAGGGGCGGAGGGCCCCAGCATTTT. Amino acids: CASSRDRGGGPQHF.

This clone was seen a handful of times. DNA of the CDR3: TGTGCCTGGAGGGGGGATTCACCCCTCCACTTT. It encodes CAWRGDSPLHF. This chain connects TRBV30 to TRBJ1-6, with D tentatively TRBD1 (5 bases). Trimming removed 3 bases from V and 8 bases from J, with 5 bases in between. Germline assignment: CDR1 GTSNPN and CDR2 SVGIG (reference sequence). The CDR3 runs to 11 residues.

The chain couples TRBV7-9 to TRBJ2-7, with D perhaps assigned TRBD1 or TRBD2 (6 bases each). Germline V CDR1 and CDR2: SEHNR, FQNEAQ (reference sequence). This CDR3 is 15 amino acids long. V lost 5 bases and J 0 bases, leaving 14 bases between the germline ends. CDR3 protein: CASSGLGGPSYEQYF. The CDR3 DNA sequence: TGTGCCAGCAGCGGGTTGGGGGGCCCCTCCTACGAGCAGTACTTC.

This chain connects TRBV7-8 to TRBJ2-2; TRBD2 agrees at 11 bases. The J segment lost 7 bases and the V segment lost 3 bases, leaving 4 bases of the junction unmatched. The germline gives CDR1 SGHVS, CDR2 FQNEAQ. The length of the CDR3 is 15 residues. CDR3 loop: CASSFSGGAGGELFF. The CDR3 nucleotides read TGTGCCAGCAGCTTTAGCGGGGGGGCTGGCGGGGAGCTGTTTTTT.

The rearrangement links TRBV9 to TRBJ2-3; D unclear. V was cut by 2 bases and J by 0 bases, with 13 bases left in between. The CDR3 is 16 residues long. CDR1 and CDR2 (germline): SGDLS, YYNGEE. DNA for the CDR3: TGTGCCAGCAGCGTCCGCGAGGCGATTAGCACAGATACGCAGTATTTT. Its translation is CASSVREAISTDTQYF.

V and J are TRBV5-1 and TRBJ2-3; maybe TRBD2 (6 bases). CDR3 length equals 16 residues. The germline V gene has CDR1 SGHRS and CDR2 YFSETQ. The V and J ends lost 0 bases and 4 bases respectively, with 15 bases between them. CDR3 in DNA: TGCGCCAGCAGCTTGGTAAGAGCTACTAGCCCAGATACGCAGTATTTT. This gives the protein CASSLVRATSPDTQYF.

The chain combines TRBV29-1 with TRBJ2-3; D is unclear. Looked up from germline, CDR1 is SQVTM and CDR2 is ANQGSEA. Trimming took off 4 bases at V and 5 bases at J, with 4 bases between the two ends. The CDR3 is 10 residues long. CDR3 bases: TGCAGCGTTGGTGGAGATACGCAGTATTTT. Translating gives CSVGGDTQYF.

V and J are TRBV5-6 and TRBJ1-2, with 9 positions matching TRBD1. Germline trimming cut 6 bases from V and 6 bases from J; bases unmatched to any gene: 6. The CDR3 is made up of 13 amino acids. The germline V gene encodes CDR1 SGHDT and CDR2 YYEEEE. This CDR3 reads CASTWGQGDGYTF. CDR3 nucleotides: TGTGCCAGCACCTGGGGACAGGGTGATGGCTACACCTTC.